The rows below give T cell receptor beta chains drawn from one sample of a study of PD-1 blockade in classical Hodgkin lymphoma. Using immunoSEQ multiplex PCR, the repertoire was profiled, and TCRdb retains in-frame clones only, with some absent. The data contain roughly 97,000 clones, roughly 83% of them singletons. The source material was peripheral blood mononuclear cells (PBMCs), sampled at baseline. These receptors all come from a human donor with classical Hodgkin lymphoma. CDR3s include the opening cysteine and the closing phenylalanine or tryptophan. D genes are given only for firm matches. A clone size is listed for some rows: how often the clone was seen (once, few, many), or a class if it is expanded.

>TRBJ2-5|TRBV6-5|NA|TRBD2
TGTGCCACCCTGGCGGGAGGGCGGGTGGAGACCCAGTACTTC
CATLAGGRVETQYF
>TRBJ2-4|TRBV5-6|NA|NA
TGTGCCAGCAGCTTGGGGATCCGGCAGTCGGTAGCCAAAAACATTCAGTACTTC
CASSLGIRQSVAKNIQYF
>TRBJ1-6|TRBV10-3|NA|NA
TGTGCCATCAGTGAGGGGGTGCAGGGAATCAATTCACCCCTCCACTTT
CAISEGVQGINSPLHF
>TRBJ1-2|TRBV9|NA|NA
TGTGCCAGCAGCGTAGTGGTCAGTCCTAACTATGGCTACACCTTC
CASSVVVSPNYGYTF
>TRBJ1-1|TRBV19|NA|TRBD1
TGTGCCAGTAGTACACAGGGGGTGCACACTGAAGCTTTCTTT
CASSTQGVHTEAFF
>TRBJ1-1|TRBV19|NA|TRBD1
TGTGCCAGTAGTATATCGGACAGGGATGACACTGAAGCTTTCTTT
CASSISDRDDTEAFF
>TRBJ1-1|TRBV30|NA|NA
TGTGCCCACGGACCAGGGCCAGCTTTCTTT
CAHGPGPAFF
>TRBJ1-1|TRBV19|once|NA
TGTGCCAGTAGTGCGAACTCACGGCCCGACACTGAAGCTTTCTTT
CASSANSRPDTEAFF
>TRBJ1-1|TRBV7-9|NA|TRBD1
TGTGCCAGCAGCCCCGGGACAGGGGGGACGCACACTGAAGCTTTCTTT
CASSPGTGGTHTEAFF
>TRBJ2-1|TRBV9|NA|NA
TGTGCCAGCAGCGCTGGAGTCGCCTACAATGAGCAGTTCTTC
CASSAGVAYNEQFF
>TRBJ1-1|TRBV28|NA|NA
TGTGCCAGCAACCCTGGGGGTGTCGGCACTGAAGCTTTCTTT
CASNPGGVGTEAFF
>TRBJ2-3|TRBV7-2|NA|NA
TGTGCCAGCAGCTCCCAGGGCGGCCGCACAGATACGCAGTATTTT
CASSSQGGRTDTQYF
>TRBJ1-5|TRBV6-5|NA|NA
TGTGCCAGCAGTTCGGGGGGGGGCTATCAGCCCCAGCATTTT
CASSSGGGYQPQHF
>TRBJ2-1|TRBV4-2|few|TRBD2
TGTGCCAGCAGCCAAAGCACTAGCGGTGGGTTCTACAATGAGCAGTTCTTC
CASSQSTSGGFYNEQFF
>TRBJ2-1|TRBV25-1|once|NA
TGTGCCAGCAGTAAATCTCTACCAGGGGTCGGGTACAATGAGCAGTTCTTC
CASSKSLPGVGYNEQFF
>TRBJ2-3|TRBV6-1|NA|TRBD1
TGTGCCAGCAGTGCCAAGACAGGGGAGGACACAGATACGCAGTATTTT
CASSAKTGEDTDTQYF
>TRBJ2-5|TRBV2|NA|NA
TGTGCCAGCTCCCAGGGGCGAGAGACCCAGTACTTC
CASSQGRETQYF
>TRBJ2-3|TRBV7-8|once|TRBD2
TGTGCCAGCAGCTTCGGGGGGAGCACAGATACGCAGTATTTT
CASSFGGSTDTQYF
>TRBJ1-5|TRBV7-9|NA|TRBD1
TGTGCCAGCAACCCGACAGGGGGCCAGCCCCAGCATTTT
CASNPTGGQPQHF
>TRBJ2-4|TRBV4-3|NA|NA
TGCGCCAGCAGCCAAGAAGTCACCCCAGCCAAAAACATTCAGTACTTC
CASSQEVTPAKNIQYF
>TRBJ2-1|TRBV18|NA|NA
TGTGCCAGCTCACCAAGGCTACTCGACGAGCAGTTCTTC
CASSPRLLDEQFF
>TRBJ1-2|TRBV2|NA|NA
TGTGCCAGCAGTCCCGGGCCGCGCGGCTACACCTTC
CASSPGPRGYTF
>TRBJ1-1|TRBV6-1|NA|TRBD1
TGTGCCAGCAGTGCGTATACAGGGGAGAACACTGAAGCTTTCTTT
CASSAYTGENTEAFF
>TRBJ2-7|TRBV29-1|NA|TRBD1
TGCAGCGTTGTAACAGGGGGTTATGAGCAGTACTTC
CSVVTGGYEQYF
>TRBJ1-2|TRBV5-6|few|TRBD1
TGTGCCAGCAGCTCACAGGGGGCGCGGGGCTACACCTTC
CASSSQGARGYTF
>TRBJ1-1|TRBV9|NA|TRBD1
TGTGCCAGCAGCGTAGTTGGGACAGGGATGAACACTGAAGCTTTCTTT
CASSVVGTGMNTEAFF
>TRBJ2-1|TRBV5-1|NA|TRBD2
TGCGCCAGCAGCACGACTAGCGGGACCCACAATGAGCAGTTCTTC
CASSTTSGTHNEQFF
>TRBJ2-5|TRBV6-1|NA|TRBD2
TGTGCCAGCAGTGAGGGGACTAGCCTCTACCAAGAGACCCAGTACTTC
CASSEGTSLYQETQYF
>TRBJ2-7|TRBV6-5|NA|TRBD1
TGTGCCAGCAGCCGGGACAGGGGTTACGAGCAGTACTTC
CASSRDRGYEQYF
>TRBJ1-2|TRBV4-2|NA|TRBD1
TGTGCCAGCAGCCAGCCGGGACAGGGTTTTGGCTACACCTTC
CASSQPGQGFGYTF
>TRBJ2-1|TRBV7-2|once|TRBD2
TGTGCCAGCAGCCCAGGGCCGGGACTAGGAAACAATGAGCAGTTCTTC
CASSPGPGLGNNEQFF
>TRBJ1-2|TRBV6-5|NA|TRBD1
TGTGCCAGCAGTTACTCGGACAGGATCTATGGCTACACCTTC
CASSYSDRIYGYTF
>TRBJ2-7|TRBV7-8|NA|NA
TGTGCCAGCAGCCCGCCAGGTTTAAGCTCCTACGAGCAGTACTTC
CASSPPGLSSYEQYF
>TRBJ2-7|TRBV5-1|NA|NA
TGCGCCAGCAGCAATGAGGTCTCCTACGAGCAGTACTTC
CASSNEVSYEQYF
>TRBJ1-2|TRBV18|NA|NA
TGTGCCAGCTCACGGGACGGTTACTATGGCTACACCTTC
CASSRDGYYGYTF
>TRBJ1-2|TRBV5-1|medium-sized|TRBD1
TGCGCCAGCAGCTCTCTAGGACAGGGTGGGTTTATTTGGGACTATGGCTACACCTTC
CASSSLGQGGFIWDYGYTF
>TRBJ2-1|TRBV9|NA|TRBD2
TGTGCCAGCACCCAGACTAGCCGCTACAATGAGCAGTTCTTC
CASTQTSRYNEQFF
>TRBJ2-3|TRBV5-1|few|NA
TGCGCCAGCAGCTTGGGGAGCAGTGGGCGAGGGGATACGCAGTATTTT
CASSLGSSGRGDTQYF
>TRBJ2-5|TRBV29-1|NA|NA
TGCAGCGTTGAAGCTAGCGCCACCGGGGTGGAGACCCAGTACTTC
CSVEASATGVETQYF
>TRBJ1-4|TRBV4-2|NA|TRBD1
TGTGCCAGCAGCCTCACAGGGGGGTCATCTAATGAAAAACTGTTTTTT
CASSLTGGSSNEKLFF
>TRBJ2-7|TRBV5-1|NA|TRBD1
TGCGCCAGCACCCAACGGCTGGGACAGGGAGCCTACGAGCAGTACTTC
CASTQRLGQGAYEQYF
>TRBJ2-5|TRBV6-5|NA|TRBD1
TGTGCCAGCAGTTACGCCAGGGGGCGGGAGACCCAGTACTTC
CASSYARGRETQYF
>TRBJ2-1|TRBV7-2|NA|TRBD2
TGTGCCAGCGCAGGACTAGCGGTATACAATGAGCAGTTCTTC
CASAGLAVYNEQFF
>TRBJ1-5|TRBV29-1|NA|TRBD1
TGCAGCGTTGAAGCACGGTCAGGGGGTGATCAGCCCCAGCATTTT
CSVEARSGGDQPQHF
>TRBJ2-1|TRBV11-3|NA|TRBD2
TGTGCCAGCAGCTTAGGGGGAATAGCGGGAGCTCACAATGAGCAGTTCTTC
CASSLGGIAGAHNEQFF
>TRBJ2-3|TRBV7-2|NA|NA
TGTGCCAGCAGCTTTGGACCTCAGGGAGATACGCAGTATTTT
CASSFGPQGDTQYF
>TRBJ2-3|TRBV19|NA|NA
TGTGCCAGTAGTATAGATCTGGCAGCAAGCACAGATACGCAGTATTTT
CASSIDLAASTDTQYF
>TRBJ1-5|TRBV5-5|many|TRBD1
TGTGCCAGCAGCGTGGGACAGGGGCTTGATCAGCCCCAGCATTTT
CASSVGQGLDQPQHF
>TRBJ2-7|TRBV11-2|NA|NA
TGTGCCAGCAGTCGTACCGGGACACTACTCGACTACGAGCAGTACTTC
CASSRTGTLLDYEQYF
>TRBJ2-3|TRBV7-3|NA|NA
TGTGCCAGCAGCCGCAGCACAGATACGCAGTATTTT
CASSRSTDTQYF
>TRBJ2-3|TRBV14|NA|NA
TGTGCCAGCAGCCAACCGTACCCAGATACGCAGTATTTT
CASSQPYPDTQYF
>TRBJ1-3|TRBV5-1|NA|NA
TGCGCCAGCAGCTTGGTCTCAGACCCGACTTCTGGAAACACCATATATTTT
CASSLVSDPTSGNTIYF
>TRBJ1-1|TRBV27|NA|NA
TGTGTCAGCAGTCTAAAAAACACTGAAGCTTTCTTT
CVSSLKNTEAFF
>TRBJ2-7|TRBV9|once|TRBD2
TGTGCCAGCAGCATCGGGACTAGCGCGCTCTACGAGCAGTACTTC
CASSIGTSALYEQYF
>TRBJ1-4|TRBV7-9|NA|TRBD1
TGTGCCAGCAGCCTGGACAGGGTTGAAGAAAAACTGTTTTTT
CASSLDRVEEKLFF
>TRBJ2-3|TRBV2|once|NA
TGTGCCAGCAGTGAAAGGCAGGGTACAGATACGCAGTATTTT
CASSERQGTDTQYF
>TRBJ2-2|TRBV11-3|NA|TRBD2
TGTGCCAGCAGTACGGGACTAGCGGGAACCGGGGAGCTGTTTTTT
CASSTGLAGTGELFF
>TRBJ2-7|TRBV7-9|NA|TRBD2
TGTGCCAGCAGACAAGCGGGAGGGCCGTACGAGCAGTACTTC
CASRQAGGPYEQYF
>TRBJ2-2|TRBV11-3|NA|NA
TGTGCCAGCAGCCCTAGTGGGACCGGGGAGCTGTTTTTT
CASSPSGTGELFF